This T cell receptor beta chain was identified during a study of blood T cell repertoires in COVID-19. Overall study: Acute and convalescent COVID-19 samples came from the United States, Italy and Spain. Nucleic acid was either cDNA or gDNA, and it came from T cells, B-cell-depleted T cells, or PBMCs.

CDR1 and CDR2 (germline): SGHVS, FNYEAQ. Losses at the gene ends were 7 bases for V and 7 bases for J; bases not matched to a gene: 12. CDR3 length: 15 amino acids. In the original processing: Scientists estimated how many nucleated cells there were by amplifying reference gene primers. Method: immunoSEQ multiplex PCR; TCRdb's copy keeps in-frame clones and lacks some. That table supplies the V and J calls and clone size; D and trimming were determined from the DNA. The data contain about 170,000 clones, around 81% of them singletons. V usage is TRBV7-6 and J usage is TRBJ2-1, with 8 bases lining up with TRBD1. Sequencing was done on a sample of peripheral blood. This clonotype originated in a woman older than 75 with COVID-19, enrolled during active disease. In DNA form, the CDR3 reads TGTGCCAGCACCCAACCTGGGGACAGGAAGAATGAGCAGTTCTTC. Protein product: CASTQPGDRKNEQFF.